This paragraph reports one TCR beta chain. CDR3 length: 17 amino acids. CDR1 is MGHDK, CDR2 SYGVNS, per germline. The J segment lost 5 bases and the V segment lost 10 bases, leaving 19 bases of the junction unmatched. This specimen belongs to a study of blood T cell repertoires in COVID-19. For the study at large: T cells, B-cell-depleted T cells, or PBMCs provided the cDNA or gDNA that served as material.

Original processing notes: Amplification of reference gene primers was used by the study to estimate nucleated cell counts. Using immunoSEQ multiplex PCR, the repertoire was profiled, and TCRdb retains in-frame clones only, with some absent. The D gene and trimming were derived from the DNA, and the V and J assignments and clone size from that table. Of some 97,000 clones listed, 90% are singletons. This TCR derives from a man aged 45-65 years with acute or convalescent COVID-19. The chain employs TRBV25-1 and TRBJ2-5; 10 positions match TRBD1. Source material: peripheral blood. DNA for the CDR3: TGTGCCACCATCACTCCGGGACAGGGGCCAGGCGGGGAGACCCAGTACTTC. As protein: CATITPGQGPGGETQYF.